Listed here are 8 T cell receptor beta chains from one sample, sequenced in a study of T cell responses to AZD1222 COVID-19 vaccine (dated by TCRdb to 2020 to 2022). The time point label corresponds to: about 28 days (+/-7) after the second vaccine dose. The treatment or condition label of this sample denotes: meningococcal conjugate vaccine given as trial control. The library was obtained by the immunoSEQ multiplex PCR assay. TCRdb limited this immuneACCESS table to in-frame rearrangements with V and J called. A share of clones is missing; checked studies link under half to unresolved V genes, and the rest is unexplained. A total of some 190,000 clones appear in this sample, roughly 94% of them only once. The ten largest clonotypes hold around 1.5% of the sample. The starting material was peripheral blood, obtained 28 days after the second dose of the MenACWY control vaccine. The receptors were gathered from an adult who received the MenACWY meningococcal vaccine as a control.

The chain uses TRBV5-1 and TRBJ1-4, with a possible D match to TRBD1 (5 bases). The CDR3 runs to 14 residues. Trimming cost V 4 bases and J 8 bases, with 15 bases left between them. Per germline, CDR1 SGHRS and CDR2 YFSETQ. The CDR3 DNA sequence: TGCGCCAGCAGCATGGGGGGATTTGGGGAAAAACTGTTTTTT. This sequence encodes CASSMGGFGEKLFF.

This chain links TRBV7-2 with TRBJ2-5; D is ambiguous. The CDR3 length is 15 residues. The germline gives CDR1 SGHTA, CDR2 FQGNSA. V was pared by 5 bases and J by 2 bases, with 15 bases between. CDR3: CASSPLGSRQETQYF. DNA of the CDR3: TGTGCCAGCAGCCCTTTAGGGTCCCGGCAAGAGACCCAGTACTTC.

The chain employs TRBV29-1 and TRBJ1-1; no definite D call. CDR3 length: 12 amino acids. The V gene's germline CDR1 is SQVTM and CDR2 ANQGSEA. Trimming took off 3 bases at V and 0 bases at J, with 5 bases between the two ends. The CDR3 loop is CSVDPLNTEAFF. The DNA for the CDR3 is TGCAGCGTTGATCCGCTGAACACTGAAGCTTTCTTT.

The chain links TRBV9 to TRBJ2-3, with 9 bases that match TRBD2. CDR1 SGDLS and CDR2 YYNGEE come from the germline V gene. V lost 6 bases and J lost 1; bases outside the gene matches: 3. The CDR3 has 14 amino acids. The CDR3: CASNGGGGTDTQYF. The CDR3 DNA reads as TGTGCCAGCAACGGCGGGGGGGGCACAGATACGCAGTATTTT.

V usage is TRBV29-1 and J usage is TRBJ2-5, with D possibly matching TRBD1 (5 bases). V was cut by 8 bases and J by 3 bases, with 16 bases left in between. The CDR3 is 13 residues long. Germline CDR1 reads SQVTM; CDR2 reads ANQGSEA. DNA of the CDR3: TGCAGCTCCAGGGTATGGTCCGAAGAGACCCAGTACTTC. This codes for CSSRVWSEETQYF.

V is TRBV6-4 and J is TRBJ1-4; weak D call: TRBD1 (5 bases). The CDR3 runs 14 residues. The V gene's germline CDR1 is MRHNA and CDR2 SNTAGT. V was cut by 4 bases and J by 5 bases, with 11 bases left in between. The DNA for the CDR3 is TGTGCCAGCAGTGTTAAAGGGGCGAATGAAAAACTGTTTTTT. Translating gives CASSVKGANEKLFF.

This chain connects TRBV9 to TRBJ2-1; the match to TRBD1 covers 9 bases. The CDR3 loop spans 19 amino acids. In germline, CDR1 is SGDLS, CDR2 YYNGEE. V shed 0 bases and J 9 bases; nucleotides not matched to a gene: 19. CDR3 region: CASSVEGTGGLAYKSEQFF. CDR3 coding DNA: TGTGCCAGCAGCGTAGAAGGTACAGGGGGCCTAGCTTATAAAAGTGAGCAGTTCTTC.

The chain recombines TRBV7-9 with TRBJ1-2; D remains unclear. The CDR3 is made up of 13 amino acids. V was trimmed by 5 bases and J by 2 bases, leaving 9 bases between them. Germline CDR1 and CDR2: SEHNR and FQNEAQ (reference sequence). The CDR3 region is CASSLDENYGYTF. The CDR3 DNA sequence: TGTGCCAGCAGCCTCGACGAAAACTATGGCTACACCTTC.